The rows below give T cell receptor beta chains drawn from one sample of a study of shared clonotypes between healthy human individuals. Generated by immunoSEQ multiplex PCR, the TCRdb table keeps only in-frame clones and is missing some. The repertoire holds over a million clones, with around 97% as singletons. Sequencing used naive CD4+ T cells sorted from blood. These receptors all stem from a man under 40 in good health. CDR3s include the opening cysteine and the closing phenylalanine or tryptophan. The order of the fields is V gene, J gene, D gene, clone size, CDR3 DNA, CDR3 protein. A D gene is named only where the DNA matches it firmly. Rows give clone size only sometimes, using once, few, many, or a class for an expanded clone.

V: TRBV6-1; J: TRBJ2-2; D: TRBD1; size: .; DNA: TGTGCCAGCAGAAGAACAGGGGGCACCGGGGAGCTGTTTTTT; CDR3: CASRRTGGTGELFF
V: TRBV28; J: TRBJ1-3; D: .; size: once; DNA: TGTGCCAGCAGTCAACCCGGACGGAGAAACACCATATATTTT; CDR3: CASSQPGRRNTIYF
V: TRBV5-1; J: TRBJ1-2; D: .; size: .; DNA: TGCGCCAGCAGCTTGGGGCCGCCCTATGGCTACACCTTC; CDR3: CASSLGPPYGYTF
V: TRBV28; J: TRBJ2-2; D: TRBD2; size: .; DNA: TGTGCCAGCAGTTTAGCGGGAGGGGTCCCCGGGGAGCTGTTTTTT; CDR3: CASSLAGGVPGELFF
V: TRBV10-3; J: TRBJ2-2; D: .; size: .; DNA: TGTGCCATCAGTGAGTCGAGGGCGAACACCGGGGAGCTGTTTTTT; CDR3: CAISESRANTGELFF
V: TRBV6-6; J: TRBJ1-5; D: .; size: .; DNA: TGTGCCAGCAGTTACTCGACTTGGGGTCAGCCCCAGCATTTT; CDR3: CASSYSTWGQPQHF
V: TRBV4-1; J: TRBJ2-1; D: .; size: .; DNA: TGCGCCAGCAGCCAAGATCCAGGCGAGCAGTTCTTC; CDR3: CASSQDPGEQFF
V: TRBV9; J: TRBJ2-3; D: .; size: .; DNA: TGTGCCAGCAGCGCGGGATCGAAATCAGATACGCAGTATTTT; CDR3: CASSAGSKSDTQYF
V: TRBV2; J: TRBJ1-5; D: .; size: .; DNA: TGTGCCAGCAGTGAACGGACAGAGTATCAGCCCCAGCATTTT; CDR3: CASSERTEYQPQHF
V: TRBV5-6; J: TRBJ2-7; D: .; size: .; DNA: TGTGCCAGCAGCTTACGCGGAACCTCCTACGAGCAGTACTTC; CDR3: CASSLRGTSYEQYF
V: TRBV11-3; J: TRBJ2-3; D: TRBD2; size: .; DNA: TGTGCCAGCAGCTCCCGGACTAGCGGGAGGGGTGATACGCAGTATTTT; CDR3: CASSSRTSGRGDTQYF
V: TRBV20-1; J: TRBJ2-5; D: .; size: once; DNA: TGCAGTGCTAGGTTACGGCGGACCAAGTACTTC; CDR3: CSARLRRTKYF
V: TRBV29-1; J: TRBJ2-5; D: .; size: once; DNA: TGCAGCGTTGTCCCGGGGAATCGAGAGACCCAGTACTTC; CDR3: CSVVPGNRETQYF
V: TRBV27; J: TRBJ1-2; D: .; size: .; DNA: TGTGCCAGCAGTTCATCGAGGTCTGCGATACCATACTATGGCTACACCTTC; CDR3: CASSSSRSAIPYYGYTF
V: TRBV11-3; J: TRBJ2-2; D: .; size: once; DNA: TGTGCCAGCAGCCCATCTGTGCGGGGAGCCGGGGAGCTGTTTTTT; CDR3: CASSPSVRGAGELFF
V: TRBV5-4; J: TRBJ1-2; D: .; size: .; DNA: TGTGCCAGCAGCATGACAGGTCCCTATGGCTACACCTTC; CDR3: CASSMTGPYGYTF
V: TRBV4-1; J: TRBJ1-1; D: .; size: .; DNA: TGCGCCAGCAGCCAAGGTCCGGCACTAAAAACTCCCATGAACACTGAAGCTTTCTTT; CDR3: CASSQGPALKTPMNTEAFF
V: TRBV10-1; J: TRBJ1-3; D: .; size: once; DNA: TGCGCCAGCAGTGCACGGAGAGCTGGAAACACCATATATTTT; CDR3: CASSARRAGNTIYF
V: TRBV4-1; J: TRBJ1-5; D: .; size: .; DNA: TGCGCCAGCAGCCAAGAACCCCAAACCACAAATCAGCCCCAGCATTTT; CDR3: CASSQEPQTTNQPQHF
V: TRBV27; J: TRBJ1-5; D: TRBD1; size: few; DNA: TGTGCCAGCAGTCGCACAGGGGAATTAGGCAATCAGCCCCAGCATTTT; CDR3: CASSRTGELGNQPQHF
V: TRBV19; J: TRBJ2-3; D: .; size: .; DNA: TGTGCCAGTATGACAAGATCATTTGATGATACGCAGTATTTT; CDR3: CASMTRSFDDTQYF
V: TRBV5-1; J: TRBJ1-3; D: TRBD1; size: .; DNA: TGCGCCAGCAGCTTGGTGGGACAGGGCTCTGGAAACACCATATATTTT; CDR3: CASSLVGQGSGNTIYF
V: TRBV19; J: TRBJ2-2; D: TRBD1; size: .; DNA: TGTGCCAGTAGTTCCCCCGACAGGGGATTGTCCGGGGAGCTGTTTTTT; CDR3: CASSSPDRGLSGELFF
V: TRBV7-2; J: TRBJ1-1; D: .; size: .; DNA: TGTGCCAGCAGCTACTTGCAGGGAAACACTGAAGCTTTCTTT; CDR3: CASSYLQGNTEAFF
V: TRBV25-1; J: TRBJ2-7; D: .; size: .; DNA: TGTGCCAGCAGTGATACAGGATCCCGGTACGAGCAGTACTTC; CDR3: CASSDTGSRYEQYF
V: TRBV5-4; J: TRBJ1-1; D: .; size: .; DNA: TGTGCCAGCAGCTTCGGGAGTCAGAAGAACACTGAAGCTTTCTTT; CDR3: CASSFGSQKNTEAFF
V: TRBV6-1; J: TRBJ1-5; D: .; size: .; DNA: TGTGCCAGCAGTGACCAGCCCCAGGAACAGCCCCAGCATTTT; CDR3: CASSDQPQEQPQHF
V: TRBV2; J: TRBJ1-5; D: .; size: .; DNA: TGTGCCAGCAGTGAACTCAGCCTGAATCAGCCCCAGCATTTT; CDR3: CASSELSLNQPQHF